This T cell receptor beta chain comes out of a study of T-cell memory formation after mild COVID-19. Study-wide background: Across donors, TCR clusters were largely donor specific. General study results and limits: Mainly CM and EM harbored the contracting CD4+ clones; mainly EMRA harbored the CD8+ ones. Clones that got smaller from day 15 to 85 had even CD4/CD8, while clones growing later tipped toward CD4+.

In its sample, this clonotype was seen a few times. Its antigen is currently unknown. Sample barcodes and UMIs were carried by the TCR alpha and TCR beta cDNA libraries that 5'RACE generated with constant-segment primers. TCRdb analysed the 5' RACE reads with MiXCR anew, one entry per CDR3 protein. Of tens of thousands of distinct CDR3 sequences in the sample, 6.1% are singletons; the top ten hold 0.7% to 0.85%. Germline V gives CDR1 MNHEY, CDR2 SMNVEV (reference sequence). The CDR3 is made up of 18 amino acids. V lost 4 bases to trimming and J lost 4 bases, with 25 bases between them. The chain links TRBV27 to TRBJ1-2, with D perhaps matching TRBD1 (5 bases). Sequences were obtained from PBMCs or a T cell subset sorted from them (not recorded which). The TCR comes from an adult who had mild COVID-19 (a few samples of this study predate the infection). Cell type and time point are not known. The CDR3 DNA reads as TGTGCCAGCAGTTCAAGCATTAACATAAGGGGCGAAGGCTATGGCTACACCTTC. As protein: CASSSSINIRGEGYGYTF.